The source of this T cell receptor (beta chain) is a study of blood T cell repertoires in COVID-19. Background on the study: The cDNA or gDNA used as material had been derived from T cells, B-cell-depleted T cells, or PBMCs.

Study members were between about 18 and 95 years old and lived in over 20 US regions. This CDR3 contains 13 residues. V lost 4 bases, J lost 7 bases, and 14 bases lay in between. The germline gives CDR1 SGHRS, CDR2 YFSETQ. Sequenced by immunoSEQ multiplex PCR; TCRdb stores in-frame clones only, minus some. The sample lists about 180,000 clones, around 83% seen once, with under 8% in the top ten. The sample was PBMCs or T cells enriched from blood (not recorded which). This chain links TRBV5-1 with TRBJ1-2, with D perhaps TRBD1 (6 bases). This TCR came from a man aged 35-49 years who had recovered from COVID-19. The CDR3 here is CASSQTGTSGYTF. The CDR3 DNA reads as TGCGCCAGCAGCCAAACAGGGACCAGTGGCTACACCTTC.